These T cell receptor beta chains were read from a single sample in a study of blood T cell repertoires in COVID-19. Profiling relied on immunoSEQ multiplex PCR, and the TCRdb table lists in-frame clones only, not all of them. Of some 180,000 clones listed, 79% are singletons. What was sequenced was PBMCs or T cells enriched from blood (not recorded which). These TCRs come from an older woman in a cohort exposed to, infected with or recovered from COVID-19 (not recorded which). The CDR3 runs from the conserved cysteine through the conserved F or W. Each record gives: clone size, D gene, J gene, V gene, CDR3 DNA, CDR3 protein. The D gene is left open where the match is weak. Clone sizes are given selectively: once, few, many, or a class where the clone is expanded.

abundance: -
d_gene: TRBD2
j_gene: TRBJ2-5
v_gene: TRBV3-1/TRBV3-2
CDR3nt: TGTGCCAGCCAGGGACTAGCGGGAGATCAGACCCAGTACTTC
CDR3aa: CASQGLAGDQTQYF

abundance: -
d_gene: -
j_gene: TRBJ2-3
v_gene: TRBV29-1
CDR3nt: TGCAGCGTCGCGGGAGCAGGGGGCATAGATACGCAGTATTTT
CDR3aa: CSVAGAGGIDTQYF

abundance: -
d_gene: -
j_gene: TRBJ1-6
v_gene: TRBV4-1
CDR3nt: TGCGCCAGCAGCCAAGGGGGCGGACGCCGTAAAAATTCACCCCTCCACTTT
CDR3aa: CASSQGGGRRKNSPLHF

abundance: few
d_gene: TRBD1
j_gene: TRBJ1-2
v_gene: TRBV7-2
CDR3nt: TGTGCCAGCAGCTTAGTTCATTGGACAGGGGGGGATGGCTACACCTTC
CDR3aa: CASSLVHWTGGDGYTF

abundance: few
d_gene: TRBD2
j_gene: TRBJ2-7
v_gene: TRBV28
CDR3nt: TGTGCCAGCAGTACCCCACTAGCGGATCTATACGAGCAGTACTTC
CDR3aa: CASSTPLADLYEQYF

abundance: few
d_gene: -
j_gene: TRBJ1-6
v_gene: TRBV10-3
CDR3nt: TGTGCCATCAGCGACAGAGGCTCCTATAATTCACCCCTCCACTTT
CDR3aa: CAISDRGSYNSPLHF

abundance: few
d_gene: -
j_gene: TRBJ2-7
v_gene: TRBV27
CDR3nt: TGTGCCAGCAGTTTATCTCGGCAGGGAGGGCAGTACTTC
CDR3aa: CASSLSRQGGQYF

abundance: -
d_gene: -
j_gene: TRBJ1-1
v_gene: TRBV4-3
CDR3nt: TGCGCCAGCAGCCAAGAGGTTGGAGGGGAAGCTTTCTTT
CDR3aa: CASSQEVGGEAFF

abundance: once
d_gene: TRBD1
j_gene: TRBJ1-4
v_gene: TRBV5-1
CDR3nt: TGCGCCAGCAGCTTGGTTCAGGGGGCTAATGAAAAACTGTTTTTT
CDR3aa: CASSLVQGANEKLFF

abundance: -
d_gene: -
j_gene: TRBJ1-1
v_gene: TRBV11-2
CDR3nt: TGTGCCACCTCACCAGGGGTCCCCTCCCACACTGAAGCTTTCTTT
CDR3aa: CATSPGVPSHTEAFF

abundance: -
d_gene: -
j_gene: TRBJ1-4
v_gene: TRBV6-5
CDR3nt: TGTGCCAGCAGTAACAGGGTTAGGACGAATGAAAAACTGTTTTTT
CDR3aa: CASSNRVRTNEKLFF

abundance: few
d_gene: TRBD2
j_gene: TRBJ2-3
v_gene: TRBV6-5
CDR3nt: TGTGCCAGCATGCCATCTAGCGGGGGCACAGATACGCAGTATTTT
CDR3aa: CASMPSSGGTDTQYF

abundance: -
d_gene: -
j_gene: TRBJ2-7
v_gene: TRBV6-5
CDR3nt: TGTGCCAGCAGCCCGGTCCTCCACGGTCCCTACGAGCAGTACTTC
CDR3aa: CASSPVLHGPYEQYF

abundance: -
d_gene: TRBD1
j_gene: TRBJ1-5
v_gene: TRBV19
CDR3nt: TGTGCCAGTAGTATGCAGGACAGGGGTCGTCAGCCCCAGCATTTT
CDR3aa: CASSMQDRGRQPQHF

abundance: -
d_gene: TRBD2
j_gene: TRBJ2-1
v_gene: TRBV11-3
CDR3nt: TGTGCCAGCAGCTTCCAACTAGCGGGAGCGAATGAGCAGTTCTTC
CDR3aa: CASSFQLAGANEQFF

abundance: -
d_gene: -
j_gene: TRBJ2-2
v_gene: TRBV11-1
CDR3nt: TGTGCCAGCAGCTTCGACAGCTCGGGCGGGGAGCTGTTTTTT
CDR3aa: CASSFDSSGGELFF

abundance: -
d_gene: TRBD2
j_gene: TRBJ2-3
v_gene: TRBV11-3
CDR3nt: TGTGCCAGCAGCTTAGCCGGGACTAGCGGGGATACGCAGTATTTT
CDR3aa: CASSLAGTSGDTQYF

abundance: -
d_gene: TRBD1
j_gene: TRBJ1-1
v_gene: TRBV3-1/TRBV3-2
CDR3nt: TGTGCCAGCAGCCACAGGGGGACAGGGAACACTGAAGCTTTCTTT
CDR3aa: CASSHRGTGNTEAFF

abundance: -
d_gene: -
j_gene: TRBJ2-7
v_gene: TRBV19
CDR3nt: TGTGCCAGTAGTATAGGTCGACAGTACGAGCAGTACTTC
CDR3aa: CASSIGRQYEQYF

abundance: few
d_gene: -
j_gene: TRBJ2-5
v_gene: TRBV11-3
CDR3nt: TGTGCCAGCAGCATTTCGGCTCAAGGCAGGCTTGGAGAGACCCAGTACTTC
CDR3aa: CASSISAQGRLGETQYF

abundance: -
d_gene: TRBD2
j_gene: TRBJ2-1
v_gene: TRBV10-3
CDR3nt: TGTGCCATCAGCGGGACTAGCGGGAATAATGAGCAGTTCTTC
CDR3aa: CAISGTSGNNEQFF

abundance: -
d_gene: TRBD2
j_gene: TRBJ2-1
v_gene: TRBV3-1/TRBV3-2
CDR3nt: TGTGCCAGCAGCCCTCTCCCCATAACTAGCGGGTCTTACAATGAGCAGTTCTTC
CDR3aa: CASSPLPITSGSYNEQFF

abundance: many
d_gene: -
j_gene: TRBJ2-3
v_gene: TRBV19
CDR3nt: TGTGCCAGTAGTACGAGCGGCACAGATACGCAGTATTTT
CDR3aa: CASSTSGTDTQYF

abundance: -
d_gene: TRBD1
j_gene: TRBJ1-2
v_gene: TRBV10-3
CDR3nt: TGTGCCATCAGGAGACAGGGCACGGACTATGGCTACACCTTC
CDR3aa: CAIRRQGTDYGYTF

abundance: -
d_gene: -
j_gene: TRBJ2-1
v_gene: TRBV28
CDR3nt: TGTGCCAGCAGCAAACACAGGGTGGAGGTCTACAATGAGCAGTTCTTC
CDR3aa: CASSKHRVEVYNEQFF

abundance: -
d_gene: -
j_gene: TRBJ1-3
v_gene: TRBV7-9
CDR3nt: TGTGCCAGCAGCTCCCAGGTTTCCTCTGGAAACACCATATATTTT
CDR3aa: CASSSQVSSGNTIYF

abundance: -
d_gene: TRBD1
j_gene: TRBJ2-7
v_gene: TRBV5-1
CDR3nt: TGCGCCAGCAGTGTATGGGACAGCTCCTACGAGCAGTACTTC
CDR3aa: CASSVWDSSYEQYF

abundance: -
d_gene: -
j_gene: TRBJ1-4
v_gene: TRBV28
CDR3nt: TGTGCCAGCGGTTGGGGGGTTAAAACGACTAATGAAAAACTGTTTTTT
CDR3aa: CASGWGVKTTNEKLFF

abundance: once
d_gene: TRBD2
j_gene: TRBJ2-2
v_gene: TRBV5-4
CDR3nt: TGTGCCAGCAGCTTGGGCGGGAGGGGATCATCCGGGGAGCTGTTTTTT
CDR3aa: CASSLGGRGSSGELFF

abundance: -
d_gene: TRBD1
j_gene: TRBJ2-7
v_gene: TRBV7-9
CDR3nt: TGTGCCAGCAGCCTCGCCCACCAGGGGGCTGGCGGCTACGAGCAGTACTTC
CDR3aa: CASSLAHQGAGGYEQYF

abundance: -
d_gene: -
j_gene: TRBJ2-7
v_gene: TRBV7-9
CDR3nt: TGTGCCAGCAGCAAAGACAACACCTACGAGCAGTACTTC
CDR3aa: CASSKDNTYEQYF

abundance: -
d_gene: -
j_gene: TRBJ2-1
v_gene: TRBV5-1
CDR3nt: TGCGCCAGCACCCCACAGAATCTCAATGAGCAGTTCTTC
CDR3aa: CASTPQNLNEQFF

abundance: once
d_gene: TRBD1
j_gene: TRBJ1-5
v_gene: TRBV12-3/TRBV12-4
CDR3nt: TGTGCCAGCGCCGGGGACAGGCGGCAGCCCCAGCATTTT
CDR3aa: CASAGDRRQPQHF

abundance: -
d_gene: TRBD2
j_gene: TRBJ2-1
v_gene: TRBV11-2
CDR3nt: TGTGCCAGCAGACCGGGACTAGCGGGAGGGATGAATGAGCAGTTCTTC
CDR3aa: CASRPGLAGGMNEQFF

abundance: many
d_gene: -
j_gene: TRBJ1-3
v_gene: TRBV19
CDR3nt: TGTGCCAGTACCGCAGAGGCGGGCGCGCGCTCTGGAAACACCATATATTTT
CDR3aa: CASTAEAGARSGNTIYF

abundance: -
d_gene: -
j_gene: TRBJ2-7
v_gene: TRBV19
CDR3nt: TGTGCCAGTAGTATTTTTTCGAGCTACGAGCAGTACTTC
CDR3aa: CASSIFSSYEQYF

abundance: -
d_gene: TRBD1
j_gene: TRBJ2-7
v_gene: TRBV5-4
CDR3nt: TGTGCCAGCAGCCCGCGGGACAGGGGCTACGAGCAGTACTTC
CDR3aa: CASSPRDRGYEQYF

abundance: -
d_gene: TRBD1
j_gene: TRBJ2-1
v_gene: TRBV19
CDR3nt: TGTGCCAGTAGTAGGGGGACAGGCAACAATGAGCAGTTCTTC
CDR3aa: CASSRGTGNNEQFF

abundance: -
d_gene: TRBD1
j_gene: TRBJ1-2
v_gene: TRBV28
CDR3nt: TGTGCCAGTTACAGGGGAGGTCACGGCTACACCTTC
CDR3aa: CASYRGGHGYTF